The 24 T cell receptor beta chains given below trace back to one sample, sequenced in a study of T cell clonotyping in hematopoietic cell transplantation. Data came from immunoSEQ multiplex PCR; TCRdb stores just in-frame clones and leaves some out. This table has thousands of clones, roughly nine tenths appearing once. Sequenced here: peripheral blood mononuclear cells, sampled 100 days after allogeneic stem cell transplant. The receptor set was obtained from a male patient between 35 and 55 years old who had an allogeneic stem cell transplant from an unrelated donor, so the T cells may come from the graft donor. Some clones in this sample may be carry-over from other donors' samples.

The V gene is TRBV28, the J gene TRBJ2-7, with 9 bases lining up with TRBD2. The CDR3 is 16 residues long. V trimming: 6 bases; J trimming: 3 bases; junction bases outside the gene matches: 12. Looked up from germline, CDR1 is MDHEN and CDR2 is SYDVKM. The CDR3 sequence: CASSPGTSPNYYEQYF. The CDR3, as DNA: TGTGCCAGCAGCCCCGGGACTAGCCCCAACTACTACGAGCAGTACTTC. Combining the CDR3 with reference TRBV28 and TRBJ2-7 gives the whole variable domain DVKVTQSSRYLVKRTGEKVFLECVQDMDHENMFWYRQDPGLGLRLIYFSYDVKMKEKGDIPEGYSVSREKKERFSLILESASTNQTSMYLCASSPGTSPNYYEQYFGPGTRLTVT.

The V and J genes are TRBV13 and TRBJ2-1; 12 positions agree with TRBD1. The V and J ends lost 0 bases and 6 bases, in that order; junction bases with no gene match: 6. Germline V CDR1 and CDR2: PRHDT, FYEKMQ (reference sequence). The CDR3 length is 17 residues. CDR3: CASSLGVGQGAGNEQFF. DNA of the CDR3: TGTGCCAGCAGCTTAGGTGTGGGACAGGGGGCAGGCAATGAGCAGTTCTTC.

This chain links TRBV6-6 with TRBJ1-1, with D unresolved. This CDR3 spans 14 amino acids. Germline V lookup: CDR1 MNHNY, CDR2 SVGAGI (reference sequence). Between the trimmed V and J ends, which lost 1 base and 1 base, there was a span of 7 bases. The DNA for the CDR3 is TGTGCCAGCAGTTACTTCGACCGGAACACTGAAGCTTTCTTT. It translates to CASSYFDRNTEAFF.

The J gene is TRBJ2-3, the V gene TRBV2, with 7 bases lining up with TRBD1. J gave up 2 bases and V 3 bases, and 5 bases lay outside the gene matches. CDR1 and CDR2 (germline): SNHLY, FYNNEI. The length of the CDR3 is 15 residues. The CDR3 spells CASSDAQGTTDTQYF. Written as DNA, the CDR3 is TGTGCCAGCAGTGACGCACAGGGGACCACAGATACGCAGTATTTT.

The rearrangement links TRBV30 to TRBJ1-2, with D tentatively TRBD1 (5 bases). The V and J ends lost 4 bases and 6 bases respectively, with 12 bases between them. Germline CDR1 GTSNPN, CDR2 SVGIG (reference sequence). The CDR3 is 12 amino acids. CDR3 nucleotide sequence: TGTGCCTGGATCCGGGGACTAAATGGCTACACCTTC. Translated, it gives CAWIRGLNGYTF.

The chain couples TRBV9 to TRBJ1-1; no definite D call. V lost 7 bases and J 1 base, leaving 8 bases between the germline ends. The CDR3 is 12 amino acids. CDR1 is SGDLS, CDR2 YYNGEE, per germline. CDR3 residues: CASQHPNTEAFF. CDR3 nucleotides: TGTGCCAGCCAACATCCGAACACTGAAGCTTTCTTT.

The chain combines TRBV6-4 with TRBJ2-2; D is ambiguous. V was shortened by 3 bases and J by 5 bases, with 1 base between the two germline ends. CDR1 is MRHNA, CDR2 SNTAGT, per germline. The CDR3 length is 11 residues. In nucleotides, the CDR3 is TGTGCCAGCAGTGATACCGGGGAGCTGTTTTTT. Its translation: CASSDTGELFF.

This chain uses TRBV6-5 with TRBJ1-2; 11 bases agree with TRBD1. This CDR3 has 15 residues. Germline V lookup: CDR1 MNHEY, CDR2 SVGAGI. J was trimmed by 4 bases and V by 5 bases; bases with no gene match: 6. CDR3 amino acids: CASSTGTGGGYGYTF. CDR3 nucleotides: TGTGCCAGCAGTACAGGGACAGGGGGAGGCTATGGCTACACCTTC.

This clone was seen only once. This sequence joins TRBV2 and TRBJ1-6; 8 nucleotides match TRBD1. The ends lost 4 bases at V and 9 bases at J; junction bases unmatched: 2. The CDR3 is made up of 13 amino acids. Germline V gene data show CDR1 as SNHLY and CDR2 as FYNNEI. Here the CDR3 DNA reads TGTGCCAGCAGTGTACAGGGGGGTTCACCCCTCCACTTT. Translated, it gives CASSVQGGSPLHF.

The chain recombines TRBV5-6 with TRBJ1-6; 8 bases are shared with TRBD1. Germline V CDR1 and CDR2: SGHDT, YYEEEE. The CDR3 spans 16 residues. V lost 4 bases and J lost 10; bases outside the gene matches: 13. CDR3 DNA: TGTGCCAGCAGCCCCGGGACAGGACTACGTGGGTCACCCCTCCACTTT. This translates into CASSPGTGLRGSPLHF.

The rearrangement links TRBV29-1 to TRBJ2-5; maybe TRBD1 (5 bases). The CDR3 runs 13 residues. The V gene lost 6 bases and the J gene lost 5 bases, with 16 bases spanning the gap. Germline CDR1 is SQVTM and CDR2 is ANQGSEA. The CDR3, as DNA: TGCAGCGTGAGAGCGCAGGGTTCCGAGACCCAGTACTTC. Its translation is CSVRAQGSETQYF.

The chain carries TRBV19 and TRBJ1-2, with 9 bases that match TRBD1. The trim removed 5 bases at V and 7 bases at J, leaving 11 bases unmatched. The CDR3 runs 15 residues. The V gene's germline CDR1 is LNHDA and CDR2 SQIVND (reference sequence). CDR3 sequence: CASSPSPQGAGGYTF. The CDR3 DNA is TGTGCCAGTAGTCCTTCGCCACAGGGGGCCGGTGGCTACACCTTC.

This chain links TRBV7-9 with TRBJ2-5; no clear D gene. Looked up from germline, CDR1 is SEHNR and CDR2 is FQNEAQ (reference sequence). The V end was cut by 5 bases, the J end by 1 base, with 11 bases between. The CDR3 is 14 residues long. In DNA, the CDR3 is TGTGCCAGCAGCCTCCAGGTGATCCAAGAGACCCAGTACTTC. This translates into CASSLQVIQETQYF.

The chain combines TRBV2 with TRBJ2-2; a weak D match, TRBD2 (6 bases). Trimming shortened V by 6 bases and J by 4 bases, and 9 bases separated the two germline ends. Germline V gene lookup returns CDR1 SNHLY and CDR2 FYNNEI. The CDR3 is 13 amino acids. CDR3 protein: CASSLEGTGELFF. DNA for the CDR3: TGTGCCAGCAGCCTGGAGGGCACCGGGGAGCTGTTTTTT.

The rearrangement uses TRBV30 and TRBJ1-6; tentatively, D is TRBD1 (5 bases). The ends were cut back, 3 bases at V and 7 bases at J, with 25 bases in the middle. The germline V gene has CDR1 GTSNPN and CDR2 SVGIG (reference sequence). This CDR3 contains 18 residues. The CDR3, as DNA: TGTGCCTGGAGCCCCTTAGTCAGGGCCTCGACCCAAAATTCACCCCTCCACTTT. It translates to CAWSPLVRASTQNSPLHF.

The chain joins TRBV10-3 to TRBJ2-3; weak D call: TRBD2 (7 bases). The CDR3 covers 16 residues. Germline values: CDR1 ENHRY, CDR2 SYGVKD. Trimming took 0 bases from V and 1 from J, leaving 11 bases between them. CDR3 amino acids: CAISESTGGRTDTQYF. CDR3 nucleotide sequence: TGTGCCATCAGTGAGTCAACCGGGGGGCGCACAGATACGCAGTATTTT.

J is TRBJ2-7 and V is TRBV7-2; either TRBD1 or TRBD2 may fit D (6 bases each). V gave up 5 bases and J gave up 3 bases, with 20 bases separating them. From germline, CDR1 is SGHTA and CDR2 FQGNSA. The CDR3 is 16 residues long. The CDR3 protein is CASSDHLGGVGYEQYF. The CDR3 bases are TGTGCCAGCAGCGATCACCTGGGGGGCGTAGGCTACGAGCAGTACTTC.

CDR3 amino acids: CASSFEGTQYF. DNA of the CDR3: TGTGCCAGCAGTTTTGAGGGTACGCAGTATTTT. This rearrangement joins TRBV27 to TRBJ2-3; possibly TRBD2 for D (5 bases). CDR1 MNHEY and CDR2 SMNVEV come from the germline V gene (reference sequence). Trimming took off 3 bases at V and 8 bases at J, with 6 bases between the two ends. The CDR3 runs 11 residues.

This sequence joins TRBV7-2 and TRBJ2-7, with 13 nucleotides matching TRBD2. Germline V lookup: CDR1 SGHTA, CDR2 FQGNSA. The CDR3 is 16 residues long. The trim removed 5 bases at V and 2 bases at J, leaving 6 bases unmatched. The CDR3 bases are TGTGCCAGCAGCCAGGGACTAGCGGGGCCCCCCTACGAGCAGTACTTC. Residues: CASSQGLAGPPYEQYF.

This clone was recorded a few times. The V and J genes are TRBV7-9 and TRBJ1-6; TRBD1 aligns across 9 bases. Germline-derived CDR1 and CDR2 are SEHNR and FQNEAQ (reference sequence). The CDR3 runs 17 residues. The ends lost 5 bases at V and 0 bases at J; junction bases unmatched: 5. The CDR3 sequence is CASSVGQGSSYNSPLHF. The CDR3 DNA reads as TGTGCCAGCAGCGTGGGACAGGGCAGCTCCTATAATTCACCCCTCCACTTT.

This chain links TRBV19 with TRBJ1-6; TRBD1 might be the D (5 bases). The length of the CDR3 is 15 residues. The germline V gene encodes CDR1 LNHDA and CDR2 SQIVND (reference sequence). Deletions cut 1 base from V and 8 bases from J, with 12 bases between. For the CDR3, the DNA is TGTGCCAGTAGTATAGCGGAGGGGAGCGATTCACCCCTCCACTTT. This sequence encodes CASSIAEGSDSPLHF.

This chain joins TRBV4-1 and TRBJ1-2; unclear D gene. This CDR3 comprises 14 residues. From germline, CDR1 is MGHRA and CDR2 YSYEKL. Deletions cut 1 base from V and 4 bases from J, with 10 bases between. The chain's CDR3 is CASSQGGSGYGYTF. CDR3 DNA sequence: TGCGCCAGCAGCCAAGGGGGTTCTGGCTATGGCTACACCTTC.

The chain links TRBV6-6 to TRBJ1-5; D gene uncertain. The V end was cut by 0 bases, the J end by 7 bases, with 10 bases between. Germline-derived CDR1 and CDR2 are MNHNY and SVGAGI (reference sequence). This CDR3 is built from 14 residues. This CDR3 is CASSYSTVIQPQHF. CDR3 DNA sequence: TGTGCCAGCAGTTACTCGACGGTAATCCAGCCCCAGCATTTT.

The chain joins TRBV30 to TRBJ1-6; 8 bases map to TRBD1. This CDR3 is built from 15 residues. The V gene's germline CDR1 is GTSNPN and CDR2 SVGIG (reference sequence). J lost 9 bases, V lost 1 base, and 8 bases had no gene match. The CDR3 loop reads CAWSDIQGVGSPLHF. CDR3 DNA: TGTGCCTGGAGTGACATACAGGGGGTGGGTTCACCCCTCCACTTT.